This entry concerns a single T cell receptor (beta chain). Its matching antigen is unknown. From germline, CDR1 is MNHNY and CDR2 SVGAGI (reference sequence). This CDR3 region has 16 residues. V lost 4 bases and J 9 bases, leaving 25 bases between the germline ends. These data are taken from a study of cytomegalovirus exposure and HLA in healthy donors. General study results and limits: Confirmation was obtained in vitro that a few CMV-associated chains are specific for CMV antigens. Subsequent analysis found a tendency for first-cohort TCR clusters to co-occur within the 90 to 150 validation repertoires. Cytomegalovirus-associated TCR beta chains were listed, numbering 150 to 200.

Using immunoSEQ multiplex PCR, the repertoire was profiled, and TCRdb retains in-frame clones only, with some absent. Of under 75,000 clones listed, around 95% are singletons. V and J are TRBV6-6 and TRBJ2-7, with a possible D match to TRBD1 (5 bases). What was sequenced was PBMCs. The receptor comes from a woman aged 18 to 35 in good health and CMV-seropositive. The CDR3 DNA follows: TGTGCCAGCAGTTCTCCCGAGCGACGGCAAGGCACAGGGCAGTACTTC. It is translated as CASSSPERRQGTGQYF.